The 18 T cell receptor beta chains presented below share a single source sample, sequenced in a study of blood T cell repertoires in COVID-19. The protocol was immunoSEQ multiplex PCR, while the TCRdb copy is restricted to in-frame clones and leaves out a portion. The table lists some 180,000 clones, 70% to 90% of them singletons. Material: peripheral blood. All receptors derive from a man between 60 and 75 years old with active or convalescent COVID-19.

The chain joins TRBV5-1 to TRBJ1-3, with D perhaps TRBD1 (5 bases). The ends were cut back, 5 bases at V and 0 bases at J, with 15 bases in the middle. This CDR3 region has 16 residues. In germline, CDR1 is SGHRS, CDR2 YFSETQ. The CDR3 bases are TGCGCCAGCAGGCCTGGACATTCTCTCTCTGGAAACACCATATATTTT. Translated: CASRPGHSLSGNTIYF.

This chain uses TRBV10-3 with TRBJ1-6, with 7 nucleotides matching TRBD1. Germline loops: CDR1 ENHRY, CDR2 SYGVKD. The CDR3 runs to 14 residues. Trimming took 5 bases from V and 7 from J; bases not matched to a gene: 5. CDR3 loop: CAISQGQKNSPLHF. The CDR3 DNA follows: TGTGCCATCAGTCAGGGACAGAAAAATTCACCCCTCCACTTT.

Note on this clone: The sample carries other DNA sequences with the same CDR3. The chain has TRBV6-5 and TRBJ2-3; 9 nucleotides match TRBD1. Per the germline V gene, CDR1 is MNHEY and CDR2 is SVGAGI. The CDR3 contains 15 residues. Trimming took 0 bases from V and 4 from J; bases not matched to a gene: 2. The CDR3: CASSYSGTGSDTQYF. The CDR3 region has the DNA TGTGCCAGCAGTTACTCAGGGACAGGGTCAGATACGCAGTATTTT.

This clone has a single count. This chain uses TRBV6-6 with TRBJ2-5, with a weak D call TRBD2 (6 bases). The germline V gene has CDR1 MNHNY and CDR2 SVGAGI (reference sequence). Trimming removed 5 bases at V and 2 bases at J, with 12 bases between. This CDR3 region has 14 residues. CDR3 region: CASSLRGLQETQYF. The CDR3 nucleotides read TGTGCCAGCAGTCTAAGGGGACTTCAAGAGACCCAGTACTTC.

In this sample, this clone turned up a few times. The rearrangement links TRBV5-1 to TRBJ2-5; 8 bases fit TRBD1. Germline CDR1 SGHRS, CDR2 YFSETQ. CDR3 length: 15 residues. V shed 7 bases, J shed 2 bases, and the junction held 10 bases outside the gene matches. The DNA for the CDR3 is TGCGCCAGCGGACGACAGGGGATCGAGCAAGAGACCCAGTACTTC. Translated, it gives CASGRQGIEQETQYF. The full variable domain, with the rest looked up from reference TRBV5-1 and TRBJ2-5, is KAGVTQTPRYLIKTRGQQVTLSCSPISGHRSVSWYQQTPGQGLQFLFEYFSETQRNKGNFPGRFSGRQFSNSRSEMNVSTLELGDSALYLCASGRQGIEQETQYFGPGTRLLVL.

V usage is TRBV11-2 and J usage is TRBJ2-3; 10 bases map to TRBD2. This CDR3 is built from 16 residues. After removal of 5 bases from V and 6 bases from J, the junction contained 11 bases not matched to a gene. The germline gives CDR1 SGHAT, CDR2 FQNNGV. CDR3 protein: CASSQQNSGGMDTQYF. DNA for the CDR3: TGTGCCAGCAGCCAACAGAATAGCGGGGGGATGGATACGCAGTATTTT.

This chain links TRBV5-4 with TRBJ2-7, with 8 bases matching TRBD1. J gave up 4 bases and V 4 bases, and 10 bases lay outside the gene matches. The CDR3 runs to 15 residues. Germline-derived CDR1 and CDR2 are SGHNT and YYREEE (reference sequence). This chain's CDR3 is CASSPGQGHTYEQYF. CDR3 DNA sequence: TGTGCCAGCAGCCCCGGACAGGGCCATACATACGAGCAGTACTTC.

The genes are TRBV2 and TRBJ2-5; D may be TRBD1 (5 bases). Trimming removed 4 bases at V and 4 bases at J, with 22 bases between. The CDR3 extends over 17 amino acids. From germline, CDR1 is SNHLY and CDR2 FYNNEI. The CDR3 sequence: CASSVGPGTAQTETQYF. CDR3 coding DNA: TGTGCCAGCAGTGTGGGGCCCGGAACAGCGCAGACAGAGACCCAGTACTTC. The variable domain in full, completed from reference TRBV2 and TRBJ2-5, reads EPEVTQTPSHQVTQMGQEVILRCVPISNHLYFYWYRQILGQKVEFLVSFYNNEISEKSEIFDDQFSVERPDGSNFTLKIRSTKLEDSAMYFCASSVGPGTAQTETQYFGPGTRLLVL.

The chain uses TRBV5-1 and TRBJ1-5; unclear D gene. Germline V gene data show CDR1 as SGHRS and CDR2 as YFSETQ. There are 14 residues in the CDR3. The V end lost 7 bases, the J end lost 5 bases, and 16 bases lay between the germline ends. The CDR3 DNA reads as TGCGCCAGCCGATTGGATAGTTCTGATCAGCCCCAGCATTTT. This translates into CASRLDSSDQPQHF.

The chain carries TRBV6-5 and TRBJ1-4; 9 bases line up with TRBD1. Germline V gives CDR1 MNHEY, CDR2 SVGAGI. This CDR3 contains 13 residues. V shed 0 bases and J 13 bases; nucleotides not matched to a gene: 3. The CDR3 nucleotides read TGTGCCAGCAGTTACTCGATGGGACAGGGACTGTTTTTT. It specifies CASSYSMGQGLFF.

The V gene is TRBV3-1 (or the pseudogene TRBV3-2), the J gene TRBJ1-2; D gene unclear. Deletions cut 5 bases from V and 7 bases from J, with 8 bases between. From germline, CDR1 is LGHDT and CDR2 YNNKEL (reference sequence). The length of the CDR3 is 11 residues. CDR3 coding DNA: TGTGCCAGCAGCTTCTCGCGTGGCTACACCTTC. Translation: CASSFSRGYTF.

This chain uses TRBV3-1 (or the pseudogene TRBV3-2) with TRBJ2-4; TRBD1 agrees at 9 bases. This CDR3 has 17 residues. The J segment lost 4 bases and the V segment lost 0 bases, leaving 7 bases of the junction unmatched. Germline CDR1 and CDR2: LGHDT and YNNKEL (reference sequence). The CDR3 bases are TGTGCCAGCAGCCAAGATCTAGGGGGGACAGGGAAAAACATTCAGTACTTC. Its protein is CASSQDLGGTGKNIQYF.

The chain employs TRBV7-6 and TRBJ2-7, with TRBD2 matching over 12 bases. There are 15 residues in the CDR3. The junction had 7 bases not matched to a gene; V was cut back by 3 bases and J by 7 bases. The germline V gene has CDR1 SGHVS and CDR2 FNYEAQ. The CDR3 loop reads CASSFTSGGPQEQYF. Written as DNA, the CDR3 is TGTGCCAGCAGCTTTACTAGCGGGGGGCCACAAGAGCAGTACTTC. Drawing the rest from reference TRBV7-6 and TRBJ2-7, the complete variable domain is GAGVSQSPRYKVTKRGQDVALRCDPISGHVSLYWYRQALGQGPEFLTYFNYEAQQDKSGLPNDRFSAERPEGSISTLTIQRTEQRDSAMYRCASSFTSGGPQEQYFGPGTRLTVT.

The chain carries TRBV7-2 and TRBJ2-2, with 12 bases identical to TRBD2. This CDR3 spans 16 amino acids. The germline V gene encodes CDR1 SGHTA and CDR2 FQGNSA. The ends lost 4 bases at V and 5 bases at J; junction bases unmatched: 5. DNA for the CDR3: TGTGCCAGCAGCTCTTCTAGCGGGGGGGTTACCGGGGAGCTGTTTTTT. Translation: CASSSSSGGVTGELFF.

The chain is built from TRBV14 and TRBJ2-7, with TRBD2 identical over 8 bases. Germline values: CDR1 SGHDN, CDR2 FVKESK. J lost 3 bases, V lost 1 base, and 2 bases had no gene match. The CDR3 contains 14 residues. CDR3 DNA sequence: TGTGCCAGCAGCCAAGGGACTAGCTTCTACGAGCAGTACTTC. Protein product: CASSQGTSFYEQYF.

The rearrangement links TRBV4-2 to TRBJ2-7, with 9 positions matching TRBD2. Germline values: CDR1 LGHNA, CDR2 YNFKEQ. V was clipped by 1 base and J by 1 base; unmatched bases: 2. The CDR3 covers 15 residues. CDR3 region: CASSQVAGASYEQYF. As DNA, the CDR3 is TGTGCCAGCAGCCAAGTAGCGGGGGCGTCCTACGAGCAGTACTTC.

This chain connects TRBV5-1 to TRBJ1-5; D is uncertain. Trimming stripped 0 bases from V and 5 bases from J, with 12 bases between. The CDR3 contains 15 residues. Per germline, CDR1 SGHRS and CDR2 YFSETQ. The CDR3 DNA reads TGCGCCAGCAGCTTGGAGGGAGATGGATATCAGCCCCAGCATTTT. Its translation: CASSLEGDGYQPQHF. The whole variable domain, filled in from reference TRBV5-1 and TRBJ1-5, reads KAGVTQTPRYLIKTRGQQVTLSCSPISGHRSVSWYQQTPGQGLQFLFEYFSETQRNKGNFPGRFSGRQFSNSRSEMNVSTLELGDSALYLCASSLEGDGYQPQHFGDGTRLSIL.

The rearrangement uses TRBV12-5 and TRBJ1-1, with D unresolved. The germline CDR1 and CDR2 sequences are LGHNT and FRNRAP. The V end lost 5 bases, the J end lost 5 bases, and 15 bases lay between the germline ends. The CDR3 runs 14 residues. CDR3 sequence: CASGTEGMGTEAFF. In DNA form, the CDR3 reads TGTGCTAGTGGTACAGAGGGCATGGGGACTGAAGCTTTCTTT.